The entry below describes one T cell receptor beta chain. The target antigen is unknown. The source of the sample is a study of shared clonotypes between healthy human individuals. Findings of the study overall: With a handful of donors compared, around 5% of naive CD4 clonotypes were shared.

All donors qualified as healthy HIV-negative adults and had experienced no recent acute infections or vaccinations. CD45RA+ naive and CD45RA-negative memory subsets were separated from CD4+ cells. The CDR3 loop spans 13 amino acids. The germline V gene has CDR1 MNHNS and CDR2 SASEGT. Repertoires were generated with immunoSEQ multiplex PCR, while TCRdb's copy carries only in-frame clones and drops some. The table includes 600,000 to 750,000 clones, just under 75% detected once. The sequence was collected from a woman aged 25 to 39 in good health. This chain connects TRBV6-1 to TRBJ2-5, with TRBD1 matching 9 bases. The last part of the DNA fits TRBJ2-7 better; the J call may be wrong. The sample taken for sequencing was memory CD4+ T cells sorted from blood. Stated subset: CD45RA-negative fraction. Here the CDR3 reads CASTPDRGYEQYF. The CDR3 DNA reads as TGTGCCAGCACACCGGACAGGGGATACGAGCAGTACTTC.